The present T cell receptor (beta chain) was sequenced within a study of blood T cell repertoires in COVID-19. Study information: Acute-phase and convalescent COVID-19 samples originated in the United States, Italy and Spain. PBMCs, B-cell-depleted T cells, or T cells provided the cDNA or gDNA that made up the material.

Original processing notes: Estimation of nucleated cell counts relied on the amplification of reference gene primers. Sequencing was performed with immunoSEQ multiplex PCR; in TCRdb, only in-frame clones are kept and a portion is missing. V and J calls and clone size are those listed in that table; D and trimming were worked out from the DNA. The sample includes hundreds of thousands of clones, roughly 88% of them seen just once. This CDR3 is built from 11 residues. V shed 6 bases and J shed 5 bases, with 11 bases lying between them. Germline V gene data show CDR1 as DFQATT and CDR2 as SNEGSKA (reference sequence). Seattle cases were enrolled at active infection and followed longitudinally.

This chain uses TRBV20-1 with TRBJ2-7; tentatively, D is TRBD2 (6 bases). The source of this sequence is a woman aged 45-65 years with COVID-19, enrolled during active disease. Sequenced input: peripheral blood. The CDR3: CSATSSDEQYF. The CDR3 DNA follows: TGCAGTGCGACATCTAGCGACGAGCAGTACTTC.